The 26 T cell receptor beta chains presented below share a single source sample, sequenced in a study of blood T cell repertoires in COVID-19. Measured with immunoSEQ multiplex PCR; TCRdb has only the in-frame clones, and not every one. The profile shows 200,000 to 300,000 clones, approximately 90% of them singletons. Sequencing used PBMCs or T cells enriched from blood (not recorded which). The receptor source for this set is a woman in her thirties with acute COVID-19.

The chain couples TRBV25-1 to TRBJ1-1, with D possibly being TRBD1 (5 bases). Germline CDR1 is MGHDK and CDR2 is SYGVNS. The CDR3 covers 14 residues. The germline V and J ends were trimmed by 2 bases and 8 bases, with 15 bases remaining between them. CDR3 amino acids: CASSEPGGGAEAFF. The CDR3 DNA is TGTGCCAGCAGTGAACCCGGGGGGGGTGCAGAAGCTTTCTTT. Together with reference TRBV25-1 and TRBJ1-1, the CDR3 gives the full variable domain: EADIYQTPRYLVIGTGKKITLECSQTMGHDKMYWYQQDPGMELHLIHYSYGVNSTEKGDLSSESTVSRIRTEHFPLTLESARPSHTSQYLCASSEPGGGAEAFFGQGTRLTVV.

This chain joins TRBV27 and TRBJ1-2; tentative D call: TRBD1 (6 bases). V was pared by 3 bases and J by 4 bases, with 12 bases between. This CDR3 has 14 amino acids. The germline V gene encodes CDR1 MNHEY and CDR2 SMNVEV (reference sequence). The CDR3 DNA reads as TGTGCCAGCAGTTTCCAGGACAGTCGCTATGGCTACACCTTC. Amino acid sequence: CASSFQDSRYGYTF.

This clone is medium-sized within its sample. The V and J genes are TRBV6-4 and TRBJ2-6; D uncertain. There are 14 residues in the CDR3. Looked up from germline, CDR1 is MRHNA and CDR2 is SNTAGT. V lost 3 bases and J 4 bases, leaving 7 bases between the germline ends. The CDR3 nucleotides are TGTGCCAGCAGTGAGCGGTCAGGGGCCAACGTCCTGACTTTC. Translating gives CASSERSGANVLTF.

This rearrangement joins TRBV25-1 to TRBJ1-2, with TRBD1 matching over 9 bases. Germline V gene lookup returns CDR1 MGHDK and CDR2 SYGVNS. The CDR3 contains 17 residues. J lost 0 bases, V lost 4 bases, and 9 bases had no gene match. Here the CDR3 reads CASSALGTGLSNYGYTF. CDR3 sequence (DNA): TGTGCCAGCAGTGCCTTGGGGACAGGGCTTTCTAACTATGGCTACACCTTC.

The J gene is TRBJ1-1, the V gene TRBV6-4, with 8 bases fitting TRBD1. Germline CDR1 reads MRHNA; CDR2 reads SNTAGT. This CDR3 has 15 residues. J was trimmed by 1 base and V by 6 bases; bases with no gene match: 7. The CDR3 loop is CASSRGPGANTEAFF. The CDR3 DNA follows: TGTGCCAGCAGCAGGGGGCCCGGGGCGAACACTGAAGCTTTCTTT.

This rearrangement joins TRBV19 to TRBJ2-2; D may be TRBD1 (6 bases). This CDR3 is 14 amino acids long. Germline values: CDR1 LNHDA, CDR2 SQIVND (reference sequence). Trimming removed 6 bases at V and 5 bases at J, with 13 bases between. The CDR3 is CASSGQSTTGELFF. CDR3 coding DNA: TGTGCCAGTAGCGGACAGTCAACGACCGGGGAGCTGTTTTTT.

The V gene is TRBV4-1, the J gene TRBJ2-7, with D possibly TRBD1 on 6 matching bases. Per the germline V gene, CDR1 is MGHRA and CDR2 is YSYEKL. Trimming pared 1 base from V and 3 bases from J, leaving 10 bases between. This CDR3 has 14 residues. The CDR3 is CASSQGQGIYEQYF. Written as DNA, the CDR3 is TGCGCCAGCAGCCAAGGTCAGGGGATCTACGAGCAGTACTTC.

Written as DNA, the CDR3 is TGTGCCGCCGGAGTCACTATAACTACAGATACGCAGTATTTT. Amino acids: CAAGVTITTDTQYF. The chain uses TRBV27 and TRBJ2-3; D is unresolved. V was cut by 11 bases and J by 3 bases, with 18 bases left in between. Germline V gene lookup returns CDR1 MNHEY and CDR2 SMNVEV (reference sequence). CDR3 length equals 14 residues.

The chain links TRBV5-1 to TRBJ1-2, with TRBD1 as a possible D gene (5 bases). There are 15 residues in the CDR3. Germline V CDR1 and CDR2: SGHRS, YFSETQ. V gave up 2 bases and J gave up 2 bases, with 13 bases separating them. DNA of the CDR3: TGCGCCAGCAGCTTTGAAAGCAGGGTGAACTATGGCTACACCTTC. This codes for CASSFESRVNYGYTF.

The CDR3: CASSQSGVEQYF. The CDR3 DNA is TGCGCCAGCAGCCAATCCGGGGTCGAGCAGTACTTC. The gene calls are TRBV4-1 and TRBJ2-7; TRBD2 might be the D (5 bases). This CDR3 contains 12 residues. The V gene's germline CDR1 is MGHRA and CDR2 YSYEKL. V dropped 2 bases and J dropped 6 bases, with 8 bases sitting between them.

The CDR3 is CASSWDAGYEQYF. In nucleotides, the CDR3 is TGCGCCAGCAGCTGGGACGCGGGATACGAGCAGTACTTC. The rearrangement links TRBV5-1 to TRBJ2-7; weak D call: TRBD2 (6 bases). V was pared by 3 bases and J by 4 bases, with 11 bases between. CDR3 length: 13 residues. In germline, CDR1 is SGHRS, CDR2 YFSETQ.

The chain's CDR3 is CASSYRRTGRDTEAFF. CDR3 bases: TGTGCCAGCAGCTATCGGAGGACAGGCAGGGACACTGAAGCTTTCTTT. This chain joins TRBV6-2 or TRBV6-3 and TRBJ1-1; 7 bases agree with TRBD1. The CDR3 extends over 16 amino acids. Trimming took 6 bases from V and 3 from J; bases not matched to a gene: 13. Germline CDR1 is MNHEY and CDR2 is SVGEGT.

The chain has TRBV5-6 and TRBJ1-4, with D possibly TRBD1 on 6 matching bases. Germline lookup yields CDR1 SGHDT and CDR2 YYEEEE. V lost 4 bases and J 7 bases, leaving 17 bases between the germline ends. The CDR3 totals 15 residues. The DNA for the CDR3 is TGTGCCAGCAGCCCCAGCGGCAGGGGAACTGAAAAACTGTTTTTT. This sequence encodes CASSPSGRGTEKLFF.

This clone was seen only once. The chain employs TRBV5-4 and TRBJ1-2; D not resolved. Trimming cost V 4 bases and J 8 bases, with 15 bases left between them. CDR3 length: 13 residues. Germline-derived CDR1 and CDR2 are SGHNT and YYREEE (reference sequence). This CDR3 is CASSISLSSGYTF. Written as DNA, the CDR3 is TGTGCCAGCAGCATTTCCCTGAGCTCGGGCTACACCTTC. Based on the CDR3 plus reference TRBV5-4 and TRBJ1-2, the full variable domain is ETGVTQSPTHLIKTRGQQVTLRCSSQSGHNTVSWYQQALGQGPQFIFQYYREEENGRGNFPPRFSGLQFPNYSSELNVNALELDDSALYLCASSISLSSGYTFGSGTRLTVV.

The chain employs TRBV6-7 and TRBJ2-5; D gene ambiguous. TRBV6-7 is noted as an ORF with a role that remains uncertain. V was pared by 7 bases and J by 4 bases, with 16 bases between. The CDR3 is 14 amino acids. Written as DNA, the CDR3 is TGTGCCAGCAAGAACCGCGGCCGAGGAGAGACCCAGTACTTC. Translated: CASKNRGRGETQYF.

The chain recombines TRBV19 with TRBJ1-6; 7 bases fit TRBD1. The J segment lost 9 bases and the V segment lost 7 bases, leaving 9 bases of the junction unmatched. The germline gives CDR1 LNHDA, CDR2 SQIVND (reference sequence). The CDR3 spans 14 residues. CDR3 loop: CASTTTGFSSPLHF. The CDR3 DNA reads TGTGCCAGTACCACGACAGGGTTCAGTTCACCCCTCCACTTT.

The chain links TRBV7-9 to TRBJ1-6; D gene ambiguous. V gave up 7 bases and J gave up 9 bases, with 16 bases separating them. The CDR3 contains 14 residues. Looked up from germline, CDR1 is SEHNR and CDR2 is FQNEAQ (reference sequence). The CDR3 DNA reads as TGTGCCAGCACGCAATCCAGTCGGGGTTCACCCCTCCACTTT. Protein: CASTQSSRGSPLHF.

The V and J genes are TRBV28 and TRBJ1-1; a possible D gene is TRBD1 (6 bases). There are 16 residues in the CDR3. Trimming removed 4 bases at V and 1 base at J, with 16 bases between. CDR1 and CDR2 (germline): MDHEN, SYDVKM. The CDR3 reads CASSSSPGQKNTEAFF. CDR3 coding DNA: TGTGCCAGCAGTTCCTCTCCAGGACAGAAGAACACTGAAGCTTTCTTT.

The V call is TRBV10-3, the J call TRBJ1-6; no clear D. V lost 10 bases to trimming and J lost 7 bases, with 23 bases between them. The CDR3 covers 16 residues. From germline, CDR1 is ENHRY and CDR2 SYGVKD. The CDR3 is CASLGVLGRSNSPLHF. The CDR3 DNA is TGTGCCAGCCTGGGAGTACTCGGGCGATCCAATTCACCCCTCCACTTT.

Here the CDR3 DNA reads TGTGCCAGCAGTCAACTGACAGGGGGCTATGAGCAGTTCTTC. It specifies CASSQLTGGYEQFF. This chain connects TRBV6-2 or TRBV6-3 to TRBJ2-1; 10 nucleotides match TRBD1. From germline, CDR1 is MNHEY and CDR2 SVGEGT. With V trimmed by 5 bases and J by 8 bases, 6 bases remained unmatched. The length of the CDR3 is 14 residues.

The chain uses TRBV7-9 and TRBJ2-1; TRBD2 matches at 7 bases. Germline assignment: CDR1 SEHNR and CDR2 FQNEAQ (reference sequence). V lost 2 bases to trimming and J lost 7 bases; unmatched junction nucleotides: 17. This CDR3 has 18 amino acids. The CDR3 DNA sequence: TGTGCCAGCAGCTTATTTTACCAGCGGGGCTGGTATAGGAATGAGCAGTTCTTC. Translating it yields CASSLFYQRGWYRNEQFF.

The V and J genes are TRBV19 and TRBJ1-5; maybe TRBD1 (5 bases). This CDR3 spans 16 amino acids. V lost 1 base and J 2 bases, leaving 12 bases between the germline ends. Germline V lookup: CDR1 LNHDA, CDR2 SQIVND (reference sequence). CDR3 amino acids: CASSIAPLQGNQPQHF. CDR3 nucleotides: TGTGCCAGTAGTATAGCCCCCTTACAGGGCAATCAGCCCCAGCATTTT. Together with reference TRBV19 and TRBJ1-5, the CDR3 gives the full variable domain: DGGITQSPKYLFRKEGQNVTLSCEQNLNHDAMYWYRQDPGQGLRLIYYSQIVNDFQKGDIAEGYSVSREKKESFPLTVTSAQKNPTAFYLCASSIAPLQGNQPQHFGDGTRLSIL.

The V and J genes are TRBV10-3 and TRBJ1-2; 8 bases fit TRBD1. Germline-derived CDR1 and CDR2 are ENHRY and SYGVKD. CDR3 length: 13 residues. The ends lost 11 bases at V and 4 bases at J; junction bases unmatched: 9. The chain's CDR3 is CAACGDRSYGYTF. CDR3 in DNA: TGTGCCGCCTGCGGGGACAGGAGCTATGGCTACACCTTC.

This chain joins TRBV7-2 and TRBJ2-7, with 8 bases identical to TRBD2. Unmatched junction bases numbered 6, after V lost 1 base and J lost 4 bases. The CDR3 has 15 residues. Germline values: CDR1 SGHTA, CDR2 FQGNSA. DNA of the CDR3: TGTGCCAGCAGCTTAGATGCCGGGGGGGGGTACGAGCAGTACTTC. Amino acid sequence: CASSLDAGGGYEQYF.

This clone was seen a few times. The chain employs TRBV4-1 and TRBJ2-7; 12 bases fit TRBD1. CDR3 size: 18 residues. V lost 3 bases to trimming and J lost 4 bases; unmatched junction nucleotides: 13. Germline CDR1 and CDR2: MGHRA and YSYEKL. DNA for the CDR3: TGCGCCAGCAGCCACCCCCCGGGACAGGGGGCGGAGGGGTACGAGCAGTACTTC. Its protein is CASSHPPGQGAEGYEQYF.

The rearrangement uses TRBV5-1 and TRBJ2-5, with a possible D match to TRBD1 (6 bases). The germline V gene encodes CDR1 SGHRS and CDR2 YFSETQ. The CDR3 runs to 16 residues. Trimming stripped 4 bases from V and 0 bases from J, with 16 bases between. CDR3 protein: CASSPGTTGNQETQYF. CDR3 bases: TGCGCCAGCAGCCCCGGAACGACAGGAAACCAAGAGACCCAGTACTTC.